Presented here are 25 T cell receptor beta chains from one specimen sequenced in a study of OX40 agonist ivuxolimab in advanced cancers. The table came from immunoSEQ multiplex PCR; TCRdb's copy has only in-frame clones and leaves some out. The sample has almost 50,000 clones; about 85% are singletons. The sample was CD4+ or CD8+ T cells sorted from blood, taken in a trial of the OX40 agonist ivuxolimab. The receptor set was obtained from an adult with an advanced solid tumor such as melanoma, head and neck, liver or kidney cancer.

The chain joins TRBV14 to TRBJ2-4; D perhaps matches TRBD2 (6 bases). Germline lookup yields CDR1 SGHDN and CDR2 FVKESK. This CDR3 is 15 amino acids long. Deletions cut 1 base from V and 6 bases from J, with 13 bases between. CDR3 in amino acids: CASSQAQGLGNIQYF. CDR3 nucleotide sequence: TGTGCCAGCAGCCAAGCCCAGGGACTCGGAAACATTCAGTACTTC.

The chain has TRBV6-6 and TRBJ1-3; the match to TRBD1 covers 9 bases. The CDR3 loop spans 13 amino acids. The germline CDR1 and CDR2 sequences are MNHNY and SVGAGI (reference sequence). V gave up 1 base and J gave up 15 bases; unmatched junction bases: 7. The DNA for the CDR3 is TGTGCCAGCAGTTACTACGGGACAGGGCCTACATATTTT. Encoded protein: CASSYYGTGPTYF.

This rearrangement joins TRBV10-2 to TRBJ2-5, with D maybe TRBD1 (5 bases). The DNA end favors TRBJ2-7, so the J call may be wrong. Germline V gene data show CDR1 as WSHSY and CDR2 as SAAADI. The CDR3 is 13 amino acids. The CDR3 reads CASSEFRANEQYF. CDR3 DNA sequence: TGCGCCAGCAGTGAGTTCAGGGCGAACGAGCAGTACTTC.

The chain uses TRBV4-1 and TRBJ2-5, with a possible D match to TRBD2 (5 bases). The germline V gene has CDR1 MGHRA and CDR2 YSYEKL. V was shortened by 2 bases and J by 4 bases, with 14 bases between the two germline ends. CDR3 size: 15 residues. The CDR3 loop reads CASSQSWLAGETQYF. The CDR3 region has the DNA TGCGCCAGCAGCCAATCCTGGCTAGCAGGAGAGACCCAGTACTTC.

This chain links TRBV19 with TRBJ1-1, with D perhaps TRBD1 (5 bases). The CDR3 loop spans 13 amino acids. Trimming cost V 0 bases and J 11 bases, with 13 bases left between them. Germline loops: CDR1 LNHDA, CDR2 SQIVND (reference sequence). The CDR3 spells CASSIEQGALAFF. The CDR3, as DNA: TGTGCCAGTAGTATAGAGCAAGGGGCTTTGGCTTTCTTT.

The chain joins TRBV14 to TRBJ2-1; no clear D. The CDR3 has 15 residues. Germline loops: CDR1 SGHDN, CDR2 FVKESK. V lost 0 bases and J 1 base, leaving 7 bases between the germline ends. CDR3 region: CASSQDRVSYNEQFF. The CDR3 DNA reads TGTGCCAGCAGCCAAGATCGAGTATCCTACAATGAGCAGTTCTTC.

This clone was observed a few times. V and J are TRBV29-1 and TRBJ1-1, with a tentative D call TRBD1 (6 bases). CDR3 length: 13 residues. V gave up 4 bases and J gave up 2 bases, with 11 bases separating them. Looked up from germline, CDR1 is SQVTM and CDR2 is ANQGSEA. The CDR3 DNA is TGCAGCGTTGCTCCAGGGGTAAACACTGAAGCTTTCTTT. It codes for CSVAPGVNTEAFF.

The chain is built from TRBV5-1 and TRBJ2-1, with TRBD1 matching 7 bases. V lost 4 bases, J lost 1 base, and 8 bases stayed unmatched. There are 16 residues in the CDR3. The germline V gene encodes CDR1 SGHRS and CDR2 YFSETQ. In DNA form, the CDR3 reads TGCGCCAGCAGCCTAACAGGGGAATTATCCTACAATGAGCAGTTCTTC. Translating gives CASSLTGELSYNEQFF. The variable domain in full, completed from reference TRBV5-1 and TRBJ2-1, reads KAGVTQTPRYLIKTRGQQVTLSCSPISGHRSVSWYQQTPGQGLQFLFEYFSETQRNKGNFPGRFSGRQFSNSRSEMNVSTLELGDSALYLCASSLTGELSYNEQFFGPGTRLTVL.

V and J are TRBV4-1 and TRBJ2-3; no clear D gene. Germline CDR1 and CDR2: MGHRA and YSYEKL. CDR3 size: 15 residues. V was cut by 10 bases and J by 0 bases, with 17 bases left in between. The CDR3 nucleotides read TGCGCCACCAAGAGCTACACAACTAGCACAGATACGCAGTATTTT. It is translated as CATKSYTTSTDTQYF.

The rearrangement uses TRBV4-1 and TRBJ1-2, with D perhaps matching TRBD1 (5 bases). Trimming left V 1 base short and J 5 bases short, with 23 bases between. This CDR3 spans 18 amino acids. Germline loops: CDR1 MGHRA, CDR2 YSYEKL. CDR3 sequence: CASSQGEAGLFRGYGYTF. For the CDR3, the DNA is TGCGCCAGCAGCCAAGGGGAGGCAGGGTTATTCAGAGGGTATGGCTACACCTTC.

The rearrangement joins TRBV29-1 to TRBJ1-1, with TRBD1 as a possible D gene (6 bases). Trimming removed 6 bases from V and 3 bases from J, with 14 bases in between. CDR3 size: 13 residues. CDR1 is SQVTM, CDR2 ANQGSEA, per germline. CDR3 nucleotides: TGCAGCGTAGCAGGGGTAGAGGACACTGAAGCTTTCTTT. Translation gives CSVAGVEDTEAFF.

This rearrangement joins TRBV28 to TRBJ1-2, with D uncertain. Germline V gives CDR1 MDHEN, CDR2 SYDVKM. The V gene lost 2 bases and the J gene lost 7 bases, with 5 bases spanning the gap. CDR3 length: 11 residues. The CDR3 DNA is TGTGCCAGCAGTTTAGGTGGTGGCTACACCTTC. It encodes CASSLGGGYTF.

The chain links TRBV10-2 to TRBJ2-1; D call uncertain. This CDR3 region has 15 residues. Trimming pared 4 bases from V and 0 bases from J, leaving 10 bases between. Germline values: CDR1 WSHSY, CDR2 SAAADI. The CDR3 spells CASSVAEVSYNEQFF. The CDR3 coding sequence is TGCGCCAGCAGTGTGGCAGAGGTCTCCTACAATGAGCAGTTCTTC.

The V and J genes are TRBV5-6 and TRBJ2-2; TRBD1 matches 7 bases. CDR1 SGHDT and CDR2 YYEEEE come from the germline V gene. The junction had 5 bases not matched to a gene; V was cut back by 4 bases and J by 5 bases. The CDR3 extends over 14 amino acids. CDR3 in amino acids: CASSGDSMTGELFF. Here the CDR3 DNA reads TGTGCCAGCAGCGGGGACAGCATGACCGGGGAGCTGTTTTTT.

The chain is built from TRBV11-2 and TRBJ2-1; D ambiguous. CDR1 is SGHAT, CDR2 FQNNGV, per germline. This CDR3 has 14 residues. The V end was cut by 6 bases, the J end by 8 bases, with 17 bases between. For the CDR3, the DNA is TGTGCCAGCAGACCTCCTTTCCTTGGCGATGAGCAGTTCTTC. This codes for CASRPPFLGDEQFF.

This CDR3 reads CASSLGRDASTDTQYF. The CDR3 coding sequence is TGTGCCAGCAGCTTAGGCAGAGACGCTTCCACAGATACGCAGTATTTT. The chain links TRBV5-4 to TRBJ2-3, with unresolved D. V dropped 2 bases and J dropped 2 bases, with 15 bases sitting between them. CDR1 and CDR2 (germline): SGHNT, YYREEE (reference sequence). This CDR3 comprises 16 residues.

This clone has only one observation. V usage is TRBV6-6 and J usage is TRBJ2-5; D is perhaps TRBD2 (7 bases). The CDR3 spans 15 residues. Between the trimmed V and J ends, which lost 3 bases and 4 bases, there was a span of 15 bases. Germline lookup yields CDR1 MNHNY and CDR2 SVGAGI (reference sequence). CDR3 in amino acids: CASSYGGAPPETQYF. The CDR3 DNA is TGTGCCAGCAGTTATGGGGGGGCCCCTCCAGAGACCCAGTACTTC.

The CDR3 loop is CASATGDETQYF. In DNA, the CDR3 is TGTGCCAGCGCGACAGGGGACGAGACCCAGTACTTC. This chain connects TRBV18 to TRBJ2-5; 8 bases fit TRBD1. Germline V gene sequence: CDR1 KGHSH, CDR2 LQKENI. J lost 5 bases, V lost 8 bases, and 4 bases had no gene match. The CDR3 length is 12 residues.

The genes are TRBV6-4 and TRBJ2-1; 9 positions match TRBD2. The CDR3 sequence is 15 residues long. Germline V gene data show CDR1 as MRHNA and CDR2 as SNTAGT. V dropped 5 bases and J dropped 5; count of bases not matched to a gene: 7. This CDR3 reads CASSPGAGGNNEQFF. CDR3 DNA sequence: TGTGCCAGCAGTCCTGGAGCGGGGGGTAACAATGAGCAGTTCTTC.

The chain joins TRBV6-6 to TRBJ2-3, with 8 positions matching TRBD2. The germline V gene has CDR1 MNHNY and CDR2 SVGAGI (reference sequence). The CDR3 spans 15 residues. V gave up 2 bases and J gave up 0 bases; unmatched junction bases: 1. CDR3 sequence: CASSYAGGSTDTQYF. DNA of the CDR3: TGTGCCAGCAGTTACGCGGGGGGAAGCACAGATACGCAGTATTTT.

This clone was picked up one time. The genes are TRBV11-2 and TRBJ2-3; maybe TRBD2 (5 bases). The CDR3 runs to 14 residues. Trimming cost V 5 bases and J 4 bases, with 13 bases left between them. The germline V gene has CDR1 SGHAT and CDR2 FQNNGV. CDR3 nucleotides: TGTGCCAGCAGCAAAACGGAGAGGGCAGATACGCAGTATTTT. It encodes CASSKTERADTQYF.

J is TRBJ2-2 and V is TRBV28; 13 positions agree with TRBD2. Trimming at V came to 3 bases and at J to 5 bases, leaving 6 bases not matched to a gene. CDR1 MDHEN and CDR2 SYDVKM come from the germline V gene. The CDR3 spans 17 residues. In DNA, the CDR3 is TGTGCCAGCAGTTTCCTAGGGACTAGCGGGGTAACCGGGGAGCTGTTTTTT. It encodes CASSFLGTSGVTGELFF.

The chain recombines TRBV6-5 with TRBJ1-1; no clear D. In germline, CDR1 is MNHEY, CDR2 SVGAGI. Trimming removed 5 bases at V and 3 bases at J, with 10 bases between. The CDR3 is made up of 13 amino acids. The CDR3 spells CASSLDGDTEAFF. The CDR3 bases are TGTGCCAGCAGTCTCGACGGTGACACTGAAGCTTTCTTT.

This chain uses TRBV29-1 with TRBJ1-2; 7 bases fit TRBD1. Germline values: CDR1 SQVTM, CDR2 ANQGSEA. This CDR3 is built from 12 residues. The J segment lost 4 bases and the V segment lost 4 bases, leaving 3 bases of the junction unmatched. CDR3 protein: CSVADRAYGYTF. CDR3 coding DNA: TGCAGCGTTGCAGACAGGGCCTATGGCTACACCTTC.

This clone was seen once. The rearrangement uses TRBV5-6 and TRBJ2-4; 11 nucleotides align to TRBD2. This CDR3 is 17 amino acids long. Germline CDR1 and CDR2: SGHDT and YYEEEE. V lost 0 bases and J lost 9; bases outside the gene matches: 11. The CDR3 reads CASSLGTSGSRTSIQYF. As DNA, the CDR3 is TGTGCCAGCAGCTTGGGGACTAGCGGGTCCCGTACGTCCATTCAGTACTTC.